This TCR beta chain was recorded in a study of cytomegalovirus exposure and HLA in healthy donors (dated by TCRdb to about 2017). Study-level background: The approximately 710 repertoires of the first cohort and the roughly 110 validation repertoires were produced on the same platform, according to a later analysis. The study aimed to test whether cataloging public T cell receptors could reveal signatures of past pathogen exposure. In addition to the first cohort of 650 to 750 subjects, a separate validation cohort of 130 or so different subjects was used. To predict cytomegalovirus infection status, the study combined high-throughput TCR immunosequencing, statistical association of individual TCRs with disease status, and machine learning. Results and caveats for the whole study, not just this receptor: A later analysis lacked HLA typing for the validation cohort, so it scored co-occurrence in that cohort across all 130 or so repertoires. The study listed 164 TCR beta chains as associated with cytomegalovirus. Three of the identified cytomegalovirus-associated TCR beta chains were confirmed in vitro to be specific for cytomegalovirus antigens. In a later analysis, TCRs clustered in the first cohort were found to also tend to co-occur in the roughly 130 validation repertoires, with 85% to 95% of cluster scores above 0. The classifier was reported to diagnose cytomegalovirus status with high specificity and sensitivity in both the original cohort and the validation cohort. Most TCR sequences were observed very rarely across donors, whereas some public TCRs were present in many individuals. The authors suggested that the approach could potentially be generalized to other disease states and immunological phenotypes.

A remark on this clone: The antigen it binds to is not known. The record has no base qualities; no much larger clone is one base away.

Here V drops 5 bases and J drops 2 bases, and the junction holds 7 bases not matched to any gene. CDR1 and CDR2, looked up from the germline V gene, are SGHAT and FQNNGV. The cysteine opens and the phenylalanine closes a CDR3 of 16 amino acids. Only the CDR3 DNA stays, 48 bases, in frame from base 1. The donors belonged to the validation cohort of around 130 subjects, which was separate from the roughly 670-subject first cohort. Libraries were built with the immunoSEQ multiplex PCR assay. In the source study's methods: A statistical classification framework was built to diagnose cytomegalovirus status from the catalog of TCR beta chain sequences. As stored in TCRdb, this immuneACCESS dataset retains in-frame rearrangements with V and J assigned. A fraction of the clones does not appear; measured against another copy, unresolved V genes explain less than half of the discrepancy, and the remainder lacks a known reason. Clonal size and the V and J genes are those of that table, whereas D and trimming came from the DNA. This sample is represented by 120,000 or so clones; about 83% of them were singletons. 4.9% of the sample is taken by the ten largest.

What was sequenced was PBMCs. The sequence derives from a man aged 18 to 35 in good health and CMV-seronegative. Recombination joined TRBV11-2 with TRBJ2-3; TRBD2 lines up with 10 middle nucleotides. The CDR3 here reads CASSPRTSGNTDTQYF. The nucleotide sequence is TGTGCCAGCAGCCCCAGGACTAGCGGCAACACAGATACGCAGTATTTT.